This T cell receptor (beta chain) was documented in a study of T cell responses to AZD1222 COVID-19 vaccine (dated by TCRdb to about 2021). In the study overall: A total of just over 230 trial participants underwent TCR sequencing, of whom about 210 received two doses of AZD1222 and about 25 received two doses of the MenACWY control vaccine. Trial participants were enrolled by age into subgroups of 18-55, 56-69 and 70-plus years, and around 150, 28 and 57 TCR-sequenced participants, respectively, were included in these subgroups.

Explained via the paper, the time point label denotes: about 28 days (+/-7) after the second vaccine dose. AZD1222 recipients with second doses at about 4 weeks or about 12 weeks were pooled, because spike-specific TCR depth and breadth did not differ between schedules. The vaccinee samples were drawn from two UK trials, COV001 and COV002, one of which was a single-blind randomized controlled phase 2/3 trial testing AZD1222 (ChAdOx1 nCoV-19) in healthy adults. For TCRbeta chain sequencing, PBMC samples from trial participants were taken at day 0 and at day 28 after the second dose. Results and caveats for the whole study, not just this receptor: A significant rise in spike-specific TCR breadth and depth was observed after two AZD1222 doses relative to day 0 and relative to MenACWY recipients. Epitopes outside the regions mutated in the B.1.351 and B.1.1.7 variants were reportedly recognized by nearly half of the unique spike-specific TCRs. Because no day 14 peak-response samples were available, the repertoires could be characterized only after the peak T cell response. In the small 56-69-year group, the increase in depth fell short of significance, most likely because of low power. Vaccine-associated CD4 TCRs spanned the whole spike protein, with dominant responses in regions 160-218 and 743-854. Participants were mostly white British and included more females than males, and it was suggested by the authors that clonal diversity may have been underestimated. Conclusions about previously exposed vaccinees are limited because only a handful of AZD1222 recipients were SARS-CoV-2 seropositive at baseline.

Comments on this clone: Its binding antigen is unknown. The input lacks base qualities; no much larger clone sits a single base away.

The CDR3 regions of human TCRbeta chains were analyzed by immunosequencing. The original pipeline was this. Repertoire TCRs were checked for matches against a reference library of SARS-CoV-2-specific TCRs that had been generated using the MIRA antigen-specificity platform. Breadth meant the fraction of unique TCRs that were SARS-CoV-2-associated, whereas depth meant the fraction of total T cells that were SARS-CoV-2-associated. Using the MIRA data, each spike-specific TCR was assigned both to the spike region to which the TCR was reactive and to a CD4 or CD8 class. Log10-transformed breadth and depth values were compared by one-way ANOVA with Sidak's multiple comparisons tests. Drawn from immuneACCESS, this table holds only the in-frame rearrangements with V and J called that TCRdb kept. Clones are partly lost; checked studies trace under half to an unresolved V gene and leave the rest unexplained. D and trimming were read from the DNA, whereas the V and J calls and clone size are those reported in that table. The sample table records 95,000 to 110,000 clones; 70% to 90% of these occur just once. The ten largest make up around 4.5% of the sample.

The junction carries 21 bases between V and J, which are trimmed by 3 bases and 0 bases respectively. The germline V gene sets CDR1 to SGHVS and CDR2 to FNYEAQ. The CDR3, from cysteine to phenylalanine, totals 20 residues. Of the read, only the CDR3 DNA is kept; its 60 bases are in frame from base 1. This specimen was peripheral blood, taken 28 days after the second AZD1222 dose. The chain was built from TRBV7-6 and TRBJ2-6; a tentative D match to TRBD2 spans 6 bases. This receptor was identified in an adult who received the AZD1222 COVID-19 vaccine. For the CDR3, the sequence is CASSFAAGKRALSGANVLTF. Read as DNA, the sequence is TGTGCCAGCAGCTTCGCGGCGGGGAAACGAGCCCTCTCTGGGGCCAACGTCCTGACTTTC.